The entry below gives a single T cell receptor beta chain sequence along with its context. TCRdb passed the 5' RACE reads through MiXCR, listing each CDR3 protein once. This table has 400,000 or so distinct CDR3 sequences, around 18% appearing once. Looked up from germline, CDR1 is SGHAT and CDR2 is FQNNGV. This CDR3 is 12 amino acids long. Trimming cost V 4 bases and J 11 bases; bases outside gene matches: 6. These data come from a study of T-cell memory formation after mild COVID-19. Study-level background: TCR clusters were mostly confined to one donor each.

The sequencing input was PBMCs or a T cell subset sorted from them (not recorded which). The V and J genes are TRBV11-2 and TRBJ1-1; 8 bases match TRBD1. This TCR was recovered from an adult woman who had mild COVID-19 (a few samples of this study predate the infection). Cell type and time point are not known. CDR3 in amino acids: CASSSIQGVAFF. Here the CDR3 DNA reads TGTGCCAGCAGCTCCATACAGGGGGTGGCTTTCTTT.